This record looks at one T cell receptor beta chain sequence and its context. The antigen remains unidentified. Investigators sought sequencing depths of between 1 in 200,000 and 1 in 1 million T cells. This table comes from immunoSEQ multiplex PCR, and its TCRdb copy is limited to in-frame clones, with some not included. The repertoire holds approximately 70,000 clones, about nine tenths seen once, with 3% to 3.5% in the top ten. The sample originates from a study of cytotoxic CD8 clonotypes in ibrutinib-treated CLL. Study at large: Included were 11 relapsed/refractory and 15 treatment-naive patients, of whom approximately 18 were IGHV unmutated. Study findings and constraints: Baseline clonality exceeded age-matched healthy donors and tracked circulating CD8+ T-cell counts.

The CDR3 contains 13 residues. Trimming took off 5 bases at V and 2 bases at J, with 9 bases between the two ends. Germline CDR1 is SGHTA and CDR2 is FQGTGA. The receptor comes from a human donor with chronic lymphocytic leukemia. V usage is TRBV7-3 and J usage is TRBJ1-1; no clear D. The input for sequencing was PBMCs, taken after 12 months of ibrutinib treatment. The CDR3 sequence: CASSTTGNTEAFF. CDR3 DNA: TGTGCCAGCAGCACCACCGGCAACACTGAAGCTTTCTTT. The whole variable domain, filled in from reference TRBV7-3 and TRBJ1-1, reads GAGVSQTPSNKVTEKGKYVELRCDPISGHTALYWYRQSLGQGPEFLIYFQGTGAADDSGLPNDRFFAVRPEGSVSTLKIQRTERGDSAVYLCASSTTGNTEAFFGQGTRLTVV.